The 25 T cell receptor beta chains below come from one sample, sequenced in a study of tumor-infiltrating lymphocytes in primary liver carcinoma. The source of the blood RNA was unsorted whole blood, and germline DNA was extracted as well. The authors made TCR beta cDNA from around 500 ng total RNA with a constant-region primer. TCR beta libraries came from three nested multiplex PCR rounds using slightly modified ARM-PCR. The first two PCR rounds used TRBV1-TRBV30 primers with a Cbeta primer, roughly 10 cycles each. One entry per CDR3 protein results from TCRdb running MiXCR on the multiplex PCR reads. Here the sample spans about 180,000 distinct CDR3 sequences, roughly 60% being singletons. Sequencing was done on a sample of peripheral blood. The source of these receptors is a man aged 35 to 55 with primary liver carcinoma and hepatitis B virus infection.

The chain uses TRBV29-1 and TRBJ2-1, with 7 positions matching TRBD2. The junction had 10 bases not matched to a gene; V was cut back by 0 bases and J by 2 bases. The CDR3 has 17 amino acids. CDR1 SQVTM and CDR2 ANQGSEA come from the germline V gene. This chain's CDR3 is CSVEDRRGGPTYNEQFF. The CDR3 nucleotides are TGCAGCGTTGAAGATCGCCGCGGGGGACCCACCTACAATGAGCAGTTCTTC.

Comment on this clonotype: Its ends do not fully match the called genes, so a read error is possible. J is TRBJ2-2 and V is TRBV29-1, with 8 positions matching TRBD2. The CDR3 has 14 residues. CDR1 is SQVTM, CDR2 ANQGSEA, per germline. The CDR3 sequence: CSAQPGRATGKLFF. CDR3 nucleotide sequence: TGCAGCGCCCAACCCGGGAGGGCCACCGGGAAGCTGTTTTTT.

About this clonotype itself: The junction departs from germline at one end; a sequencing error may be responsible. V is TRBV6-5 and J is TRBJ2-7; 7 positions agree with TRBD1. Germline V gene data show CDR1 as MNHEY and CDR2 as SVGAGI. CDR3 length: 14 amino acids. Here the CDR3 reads CASSYTETGDERYF. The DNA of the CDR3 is TGTGCCAGCAGTTACACCGAAACAGGGGACGAGCGGTACTTC.

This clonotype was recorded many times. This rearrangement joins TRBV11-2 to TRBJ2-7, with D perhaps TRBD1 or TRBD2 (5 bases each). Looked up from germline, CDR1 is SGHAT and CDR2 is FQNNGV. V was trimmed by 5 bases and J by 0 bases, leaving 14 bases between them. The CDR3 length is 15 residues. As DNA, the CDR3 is TGTGCCAGCAGCCCAAGGGACGACAGCTCCTACGAGCAGTACTTC. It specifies CASSPRDDSSYEQYF.

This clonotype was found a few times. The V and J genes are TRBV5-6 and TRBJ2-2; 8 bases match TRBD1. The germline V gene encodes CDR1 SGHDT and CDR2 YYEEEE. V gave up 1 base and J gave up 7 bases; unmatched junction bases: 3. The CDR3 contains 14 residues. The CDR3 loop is CASSLQGAVGELFF. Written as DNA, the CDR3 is TGTGCCAGCAGCTTGCAGGGGGCTGTCGGGGAGCTGTTTTTT. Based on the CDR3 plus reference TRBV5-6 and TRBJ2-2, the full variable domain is DAGVTQSPTHLIKTRGQQVTLRCSPKSGHDTVSWYQQALGQGPQFIFQYYEEEERQRGNFPDRFSGHQFPNYSSELNVNALLLGDSALYLCASSLQGAVGELFFGEGSRLTVL.

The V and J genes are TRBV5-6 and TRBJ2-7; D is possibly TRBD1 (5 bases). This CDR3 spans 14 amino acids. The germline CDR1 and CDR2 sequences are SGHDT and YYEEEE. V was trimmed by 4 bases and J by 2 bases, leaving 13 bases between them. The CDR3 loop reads CASSRPTGPYEQYF. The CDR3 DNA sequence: TGTGCCAGCAGCCGCCCCACAGGTCCCTACGAGCAGTACTTC.

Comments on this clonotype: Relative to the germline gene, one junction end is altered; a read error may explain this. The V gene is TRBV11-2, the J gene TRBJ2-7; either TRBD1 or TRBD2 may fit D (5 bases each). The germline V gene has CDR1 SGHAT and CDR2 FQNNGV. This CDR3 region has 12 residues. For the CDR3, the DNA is TGTGTCAGCAGCCCCCCGAGGGGTGAGCGGTACTTC. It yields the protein CVSSPPRGERYF.

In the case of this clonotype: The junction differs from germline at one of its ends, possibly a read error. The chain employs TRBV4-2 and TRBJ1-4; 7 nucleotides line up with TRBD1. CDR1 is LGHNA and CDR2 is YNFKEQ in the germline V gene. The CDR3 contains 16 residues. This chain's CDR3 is CASSPGTASTNEKLLF. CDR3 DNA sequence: TGTGCCAGCAGCCCCGGGACAGCCTCAACTAATGAAAAACTGCTTTTT.

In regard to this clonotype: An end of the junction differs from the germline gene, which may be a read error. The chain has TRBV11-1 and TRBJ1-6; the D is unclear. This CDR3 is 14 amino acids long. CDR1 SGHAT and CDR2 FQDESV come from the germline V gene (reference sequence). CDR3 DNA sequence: TGTGTCAGCAGCCACGGGCAGACCAATTCACCCCTCTACTTT. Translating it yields CVSSHGQTNSPLYF.

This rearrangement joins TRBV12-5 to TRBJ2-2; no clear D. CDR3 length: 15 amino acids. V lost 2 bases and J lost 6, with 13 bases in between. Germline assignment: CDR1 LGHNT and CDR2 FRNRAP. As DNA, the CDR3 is TGTGCTAGTGGTTTGACTCCATCTAAGGCCGGGGAGCTGTTTTTT. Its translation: CASGLTPSKAGELFF.

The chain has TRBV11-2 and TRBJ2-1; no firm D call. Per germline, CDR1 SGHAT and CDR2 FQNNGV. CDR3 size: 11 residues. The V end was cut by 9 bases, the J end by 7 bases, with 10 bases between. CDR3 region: CARSRWNEQFF. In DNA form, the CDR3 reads TGTGCCAGGAGCCGGTGGAATGAGCAGTTCTTC. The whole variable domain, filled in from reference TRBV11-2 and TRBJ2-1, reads EAGVAQSPRYKIIEKRQSVAFWCNPISGHATLYWYQQILGQGPKLLIQFQNNGVVDDSQLPKDRFSAERLKGVDSTLKIQPAKLEDSAVYLCARSRWNEQFFGPGTRLTVL.

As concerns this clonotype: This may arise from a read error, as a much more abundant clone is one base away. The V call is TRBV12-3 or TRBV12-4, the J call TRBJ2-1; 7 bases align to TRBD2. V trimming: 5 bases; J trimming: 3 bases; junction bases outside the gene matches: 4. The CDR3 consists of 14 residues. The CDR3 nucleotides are TGTGCCAGCAGTCGGGTAGCGGGCTACAATGAGCAGTTCTTC. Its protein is CASSRVAGYNEQFF.

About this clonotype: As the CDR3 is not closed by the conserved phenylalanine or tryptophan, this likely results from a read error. CDR3 loop: CASSVVGNQYI. The CDR3 DNA follows: TGTGCCAGCAGCGTGGTGGGGAATCAGTACATC. This rearrangement joins TRBV11-1 to TRBJ2-7; D is ambiguous. Trimming took off 5 bases at V and 10 bases at J, with 12 bases between the two ends. Germline lookup yields CDR1 SGHAT and CDR2 FQDESV (reference sequence). This CDR3 has 11 amino acids.

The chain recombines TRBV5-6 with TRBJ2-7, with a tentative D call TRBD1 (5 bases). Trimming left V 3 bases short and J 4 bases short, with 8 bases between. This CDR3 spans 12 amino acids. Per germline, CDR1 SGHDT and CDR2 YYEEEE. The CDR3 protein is CASSWTSYEQYF. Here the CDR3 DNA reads TGTGCCAGCAGCTGGACAAGTTACGAGCAGTACTTC.

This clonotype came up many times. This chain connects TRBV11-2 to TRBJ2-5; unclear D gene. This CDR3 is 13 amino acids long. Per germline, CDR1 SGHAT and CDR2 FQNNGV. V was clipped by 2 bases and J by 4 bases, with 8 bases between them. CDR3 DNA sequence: TGTGCCAGCAGCTTAACGGTGGGAGAGACCCAGTACTTC. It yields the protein CASSLTVGETQYF.

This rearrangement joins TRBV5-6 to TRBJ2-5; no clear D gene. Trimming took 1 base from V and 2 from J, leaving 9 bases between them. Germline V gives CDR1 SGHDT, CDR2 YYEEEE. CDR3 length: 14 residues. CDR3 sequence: CASSLYGGQETQYF. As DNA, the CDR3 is TGTGCCAGCAGCTTGTACGGTGGACAAGAGACCCAGTACTTC. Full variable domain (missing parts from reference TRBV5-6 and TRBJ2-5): DAGVTQSPTHLIKTRGQQVTLRCSPKSGHDTVSWYQQALGQGPQFIFQYYEEEERQRGNFPDRFSGHQFPNYSSELNVNALLLGDSALYLCASSLYGGQETQYFGPGTRLLVL.

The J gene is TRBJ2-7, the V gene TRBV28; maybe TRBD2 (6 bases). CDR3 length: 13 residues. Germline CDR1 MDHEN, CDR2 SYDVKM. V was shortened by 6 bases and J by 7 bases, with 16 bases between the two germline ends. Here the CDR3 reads CASRRQGGDEQYF. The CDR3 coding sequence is TGTGCCAGCAGAAGGCAGGGAGGTGATGAGCAGTACTTC.

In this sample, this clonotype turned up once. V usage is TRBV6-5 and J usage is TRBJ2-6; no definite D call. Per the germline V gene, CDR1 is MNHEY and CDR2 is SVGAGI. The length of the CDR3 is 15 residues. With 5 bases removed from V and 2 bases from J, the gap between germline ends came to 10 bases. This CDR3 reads CASSPTCPGANVLTF. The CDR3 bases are TGTGCCAGCAGTCCTACCTGCCCTGGGGCCAACGTCCTGACTTTC.

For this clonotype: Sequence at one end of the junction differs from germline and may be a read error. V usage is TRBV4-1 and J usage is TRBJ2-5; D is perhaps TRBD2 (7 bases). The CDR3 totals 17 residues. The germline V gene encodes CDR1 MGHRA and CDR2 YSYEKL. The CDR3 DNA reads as TGCGCCAGCAGCCAAGATCGAGGACAGCGGGGTGCAGAGATCCAGTACTTC. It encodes CASSQDRGQRGAEIQYF.

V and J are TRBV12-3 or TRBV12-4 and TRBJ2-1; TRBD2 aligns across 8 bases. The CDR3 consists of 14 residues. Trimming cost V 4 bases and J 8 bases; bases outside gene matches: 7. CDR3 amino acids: CASSSPGTRDEQFF. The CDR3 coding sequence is TGTGCCAGCAGTTCTCCCGGGACTAGGGATGAGCAGTTCTTC.

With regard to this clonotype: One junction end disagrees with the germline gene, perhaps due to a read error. As DNA, the CDR3 is TGTGCCAGCAGCCCCCGTGCAGGCTTACTTAATTCACTCCTCCACTTT. This gives the protein CASSPRAGLLNSLLHF. The chain is built from TRBV11-2 and TRBJ1-6; no clear D gene. The CDR3 has 16 residues. The germline V gene encodes CDR1 SGHAT and CDR2 FQNNGV.

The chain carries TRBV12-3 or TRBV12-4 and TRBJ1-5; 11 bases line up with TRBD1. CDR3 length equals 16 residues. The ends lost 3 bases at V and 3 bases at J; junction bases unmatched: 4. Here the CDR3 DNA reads TGTGCCAGCAGTTTCGGGACAGGGGGGAACAATCAGCCCCAGCATTTT. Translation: CASSFGTGGNNQPQHF.

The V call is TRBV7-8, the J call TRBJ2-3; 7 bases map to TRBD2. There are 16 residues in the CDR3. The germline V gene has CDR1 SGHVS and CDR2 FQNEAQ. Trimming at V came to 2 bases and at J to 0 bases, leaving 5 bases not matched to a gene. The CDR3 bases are TGTGCCAGCAGCTTACGAGATAGCGGGAGCACAGATACGCAGTATTTT. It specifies CASSLRDSGSTDTQYF.

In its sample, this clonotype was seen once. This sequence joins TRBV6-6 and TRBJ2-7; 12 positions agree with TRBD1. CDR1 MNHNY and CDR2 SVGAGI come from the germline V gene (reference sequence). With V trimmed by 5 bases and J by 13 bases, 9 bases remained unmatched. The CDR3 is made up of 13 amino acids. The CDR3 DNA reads TGTGCCAGCAGTGGGGACAGGGGGCACGAACGATACTTC. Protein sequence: CASSGDRGHERYF.

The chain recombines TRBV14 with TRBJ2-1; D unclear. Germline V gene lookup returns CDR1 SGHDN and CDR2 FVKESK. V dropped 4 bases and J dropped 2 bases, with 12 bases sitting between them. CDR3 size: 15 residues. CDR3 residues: CASSLPRLPYNEQFF. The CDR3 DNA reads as TGTGCCAGCAGCCTCCCGAGACTTCCCTACAATGAGCAGTTCTTC.